This paragraph reports one T cell receptor beta chain. The sample comes from a study of blood T cell repertoires in COVID-19. Study background: From the United States, Italy and Spain came samples of acute and convalescent COVID-19. Sample material is recorded as cDNA or gDNA derived from T cells, B-cell-depleted T cells, or PBMCs.

The V end lost 3 bases, the J end lost 0 bases, and 16 bases lay between the germline ends. The CDR3 extends over 17 amino acids. Germline V gene sequence: CDR1 MNHEY, CDR2 SMNVEV (reference sequence). Study processing details: From reference gene primer amplification, estimates of nucleated cell counts were derived. Measured with immunoSEQ multiplex PCR; TCRdb has only the in-frame clones, and not every one. For V, J and clone size, that table is used; D and trimming come from the DNA. There are approximately 160,000 clones in the sample; 65% to 85% occur only once, and 9.5% to 12% lies in the top ten.

The specimen was peripheral blood. The chain has TRBV27 and TRBJ2-3, with D hard to call. The clonotype comes from a man aged 55 to 70 with active or convalescent COVID-19. Written as DNA, the CDR3 is TGTGCCAGCAGTTTTACGTGGAGAGGTACTAGCACAGATACGCAGTATTTT. It translates to CASSFTWRGTSTDTQYF.